Listed below are T cell receptor beta chains from one sample, sequenced in a study of radiation and T cells in renal cell carcinoma. The method was immunoSEQ multiplex PCR; TCRdb's version includes in-frame clones alone and lacks a portion of them. The sample includes about 88,000 clones, around nine tenths of them seen just once. Sample: blood, taken from a patient whose treatment included radiotherapy and nephrectomy. The receptors originated from a middle-aged man with renal cell carcinoma. Both conserved end residues are part of each CDR3. D genes are given only for firm matches. For some rows the clone size is stated as once, few or many, or as a class when expanded; others skip it.

TRBV9,NA,TRBD1,16,TRBJ2-7,TGTGCCAGCAGCGTAAATAAACAGGGGGTAATTGATGAGCAGTACTTC,CASSVNKQGVIDEQYF
TRBV6-1,NA,TRBD2,16,TRBJ2-1,TGTGCCAGCAGTGGGGGACTAAGAAACAGAAACAATGAGCAGTTCTTC,CASSGGLRNRNNEQFF
TRBV4-3,NA,NA,13,TRBJ1-1,TGCGCCAGCAGATCGGACCAGACCACTGAAGCTTTCTTT,CASRSDQTTEAFF
TRBV30,NA,NA,15,TRBJ2-1,TGTGCCTGGAGCGTACTTGGGCCTGCGGACAATGAGCAGTTCTTC,CAWSVLGPADNEQFF
TRBV2,NA,NA,12,TRBJ2-3,TGTGCCAGCGGTCAGGGCCCCGATACGCAGTATTTT,CASGQGPDTQYF
TRBV13,NA,NA,16,TRBJ2-5,TGTGCCAGCAGCCCGCCAAGGGCTCTGAGGGTGGAGACCCAGTACTTC,CASSPPRALRVETQYF
TRBV2,NA,TRBD2,14,TRBJ2-7,TGTGCCAGCCTTCGGGGACTATACTTGTACGAGCAGTACTTC,CASLRGLYLYEQYF
TRBV7-6,NA,NA,14,TRBJ1-5,TGTGCCAGCAGCTTAGAGGGTAGGGATCAGCCCCAGCATTTT,CASSLEGRDQPQHF
TRBV18,NA,NA,16,TRBJ1-2,TGTGCCAGCTCAGAGGGGAATTTTCTTACTCTGAGGGGCTACACCTTC,CASSEGNFLTLRGYTF
TRBV7-3,NA,TRBD1,14,TRBJ1-6,TGTGCCAGCAGCCAAGACAGGGGGAATTCACCCCTCCACTTT,CASSQDRGNSPLHF
TRBV5-1,NA,NA,15,TRBJ2-2,TGCGCCAGCAGTTATGGACAGTCGAACACCGGGGAGCTGTTTTTT,CASSYGQSNTGELFF
TRBV6-1,NA,NA,13,TRBJ2-7,TGTGCCAGCAGTGAATGGGTCCCCTACGAGCAGTACTTC,CASSEWVPYEQYF
TRBV9,NA,NA,12,TRBJ1-2,TGTGCCAGCACTCGACAGCGGGGAGGCTACACCTTC,CASTRQRGGYTF
TRBV28,NA,TRBD1,16,TRBJ1-2,TGTGCCAGCAGTTTACCTCGACAGGGACCGTCGACGGGCTACACCTTC,CASSLPRQGPSTGYTF
TRBV29-1,NA,NA,12,TRBJ2-7,TGCAGCGTTGAACGGCAGGGCTACGAGCAGTACTTC,CSVERQGYEQYF
TRBV5-1,NA,NA,16,TRBJ1-4,TGCGCCAGCAGCCTATCAAACAGGGTCGGGGCAGAAAAACTGTTTTTT,CASSLSNRVGAEKLFF
TRBV11-3,NA,NA,13,TRBJ2-6,TGTGCCAGCAGCGATTATGGGGCCAACGTCCTGACTTTC,CASSDYGANVLTF
TRBV7-9,NA,TRBD1,15,TRBJ2-7,TGTGCCAGCAGCTTACTGGGGACAGGGAGTCACGAGCAGTACTTC,CASSLLGTGSHEQYF
TRBV9,NA,NA,15,TRBJ2-1,TGTGCCAGCAGCGTAGGCCCCAGTACTTCTAATGAGCAGTTCTTC,CASSVGPSTSNEQFF
TRBV30,NA,NA,12,TRBJ2-5,TGTGCCTCGGATGCGGGGTCCGGGACCCAGTACTTC,CASDAGSGTQYF
TRBV5-4,few,NA,13,TRBJ1-1,TGTGCCAGCAGTCGGGGCTGGGGCACTGAAGCTTTCTTT,CASSRGWGTEAFF
TRBV4-1,few,NA,15,TRBJ2-7,TGCGCCAGCAGCCAAGATCGGGGTTCGGGTCAAGAGCAGTACTTC,CASSQDRGSGQEQYF
TRBV7-2,NA,TRBD1,14,TRBJ1-1,TGTGCCACTCGGGACAGGTTCCTTAACACTGAAGCTTTCTTT,CATRDRFLNTEAFF
TRBV6-1,NA,NA,12,TRBJ1-3,TGTGCCACTAGGCGCTCTGGAAACACCATATATTTT,CATRRSGNTIYF